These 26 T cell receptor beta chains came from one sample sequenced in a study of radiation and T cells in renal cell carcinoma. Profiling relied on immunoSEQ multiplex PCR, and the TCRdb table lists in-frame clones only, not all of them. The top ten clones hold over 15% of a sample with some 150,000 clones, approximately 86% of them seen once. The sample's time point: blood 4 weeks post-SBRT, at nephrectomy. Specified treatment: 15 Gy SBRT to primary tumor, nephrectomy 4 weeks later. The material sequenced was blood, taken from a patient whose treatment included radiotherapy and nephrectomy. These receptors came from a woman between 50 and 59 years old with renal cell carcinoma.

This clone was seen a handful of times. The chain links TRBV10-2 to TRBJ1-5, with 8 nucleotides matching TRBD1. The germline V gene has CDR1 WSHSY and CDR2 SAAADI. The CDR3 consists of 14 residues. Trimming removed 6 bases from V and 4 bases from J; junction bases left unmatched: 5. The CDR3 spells CASRETGVNQPQHF. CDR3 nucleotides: TGCGCCAGCAGGGAGACAGGGGTAAATCAGCCCCAGCATTTT.

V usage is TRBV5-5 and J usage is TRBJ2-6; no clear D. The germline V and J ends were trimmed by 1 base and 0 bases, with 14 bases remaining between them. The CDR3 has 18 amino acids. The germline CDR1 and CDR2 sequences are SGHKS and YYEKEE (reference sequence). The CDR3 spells CASSLISTALSGANVLTF. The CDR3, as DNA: TGTGCCAGCAGCTTGATTAGCACAGCCCTCTCTGGGGCCAACGTCCTGACTTTC.

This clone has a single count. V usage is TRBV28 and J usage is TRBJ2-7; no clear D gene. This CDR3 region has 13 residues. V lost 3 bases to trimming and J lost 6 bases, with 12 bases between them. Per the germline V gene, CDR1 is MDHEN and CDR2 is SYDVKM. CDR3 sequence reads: CASSLSKRGEQYF. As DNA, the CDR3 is TGTGCCAGCAGTTTGAGTAAGCGAGGCGAGCAGTACTTC. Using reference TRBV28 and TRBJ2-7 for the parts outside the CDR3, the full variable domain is DVKVTQSSRYLVKRTGEKVFLECVQDMDHENMFWYRQDPGLGLRLIYFSYDVKMKEKGDIPEGYSVSREKKERFSLILESASTNQTSMYLCASSLSKRGEQYFGPGTRLTVT.

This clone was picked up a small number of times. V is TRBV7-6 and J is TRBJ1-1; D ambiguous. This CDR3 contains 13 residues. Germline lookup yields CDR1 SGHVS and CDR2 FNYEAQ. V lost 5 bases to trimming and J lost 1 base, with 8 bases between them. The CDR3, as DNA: TGTGCCAGCAGCCAAAGCGGGAACACTGAAGCTTTCTTT. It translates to CASSQSGNTEAFF.

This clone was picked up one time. The CDR3 is CAITEGETQYF. CDR3 coding DNA: TGTGCCATCACCGAGGGGGAGACCCAGTACTTC. The chain employs TRBV10-3 and TRBJ2-5, with D perhaps TRBD1 or TRBD2 (5 bases each). Germline V lookup: CDR1 ENHRY, CDR2 SYGVKD. Trimming took off 7 bases at V and 5 bases at J, with 8 bases between the two ends. The CDR3 extends over 11 amino acids.

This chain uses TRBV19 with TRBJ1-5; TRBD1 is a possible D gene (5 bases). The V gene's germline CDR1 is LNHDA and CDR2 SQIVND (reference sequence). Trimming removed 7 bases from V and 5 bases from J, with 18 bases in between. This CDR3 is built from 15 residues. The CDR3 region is CASNFDSVGYQPQHF. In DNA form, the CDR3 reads TGTGCCAGTAACTTCGACAGCGTGGGGTATCAGCCCCAGCATTTT.

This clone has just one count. The CDR3: CASALRTEETQYF. The CDR3 DNA sequence: TGTGCCAGCGCCCTGAGGACTGAAGAGACCCAGTACTTC. This chain joins TRBV6-6 and TRBJ2-5; D is perhaps TRBD2 (5 bases). V lost 8 bases to trimming and J lost 3 bases, with 13 bases between them. The CDR3 is 13 residues long. Germline V lookup: CDR1 MNHNY, CDR2 SVGAGI (reference sequence).

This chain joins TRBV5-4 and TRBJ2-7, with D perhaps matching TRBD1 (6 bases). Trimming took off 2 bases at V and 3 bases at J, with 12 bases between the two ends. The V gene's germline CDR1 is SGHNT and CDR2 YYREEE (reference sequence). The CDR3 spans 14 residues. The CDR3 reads CASSLFGQIYEQYF. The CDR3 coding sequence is TGTGCCAGCAGCTTATTTGGACAGATCTACGAGCAGTACTTC.

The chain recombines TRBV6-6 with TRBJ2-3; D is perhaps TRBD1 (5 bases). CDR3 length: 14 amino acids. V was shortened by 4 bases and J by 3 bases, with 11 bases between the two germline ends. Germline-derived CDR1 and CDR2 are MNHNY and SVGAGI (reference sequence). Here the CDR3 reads CASSFDQGTDTQYF. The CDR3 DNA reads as TGTGCCAGCAGTTTCGATCAGGGAACAGATACGCAGTATTTT.

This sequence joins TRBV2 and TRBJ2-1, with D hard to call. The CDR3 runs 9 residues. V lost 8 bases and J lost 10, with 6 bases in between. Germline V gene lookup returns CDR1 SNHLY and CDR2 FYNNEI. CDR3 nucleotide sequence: TGTGCCAGCGGGGAAGAGCAGTTCTTC. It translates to CASGEEQFF.

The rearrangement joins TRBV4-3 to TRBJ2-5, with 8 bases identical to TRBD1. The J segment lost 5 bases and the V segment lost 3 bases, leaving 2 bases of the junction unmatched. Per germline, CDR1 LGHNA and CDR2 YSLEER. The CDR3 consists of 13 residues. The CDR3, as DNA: TGCGCCAGCAGCCAGCAGGGGGCCGAGACCCAGTACTTC. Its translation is CASSQQGAETQYF.

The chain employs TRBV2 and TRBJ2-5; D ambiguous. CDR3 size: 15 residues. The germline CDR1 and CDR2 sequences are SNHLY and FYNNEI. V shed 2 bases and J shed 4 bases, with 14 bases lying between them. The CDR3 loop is CASSELRAVGETQYF. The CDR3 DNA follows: TGTGCCAGCAGTGAACTCCGGGCCGTGGGAGAGACCCAGTACTTC. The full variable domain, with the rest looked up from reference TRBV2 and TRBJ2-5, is EPEVTQTPSHQVTQMGQEVILRCVPISNHLYFYWYRQILGQKVEFLVSFYNNEISEKSEIFDDQFSVERPDGSNFTLKIRSTKLEDSAMYFCASSELRAVGETQYFGPGTRLLVL.

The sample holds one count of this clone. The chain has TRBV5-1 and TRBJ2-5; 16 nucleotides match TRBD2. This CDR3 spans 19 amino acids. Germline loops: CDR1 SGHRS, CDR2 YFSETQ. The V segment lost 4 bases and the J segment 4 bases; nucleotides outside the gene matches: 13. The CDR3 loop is CASSPSGTSGRALRETQYF. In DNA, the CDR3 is TGCGCCAGCAGCCCTTCCGGGACTAGCGGGAGGGCCTTACGAGAGACCCAGTACTTC.

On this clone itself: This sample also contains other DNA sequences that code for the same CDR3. The CDR3 DNA reads TGTGCCAGCAGTTTCCTGGGCTATGGCTACACCTTC. Its protein is CASSFLGYGYTF. The V gene is TRBV28, the J gene TRBJ1-2, with D uncertain. V lost 3 bases and J 4 bases, leaving 6 bases between the germline ends. The V gene's germline CDR1 is MDHEN and CDR2 SYDVKM. This CDR3 comprises 12 residues.

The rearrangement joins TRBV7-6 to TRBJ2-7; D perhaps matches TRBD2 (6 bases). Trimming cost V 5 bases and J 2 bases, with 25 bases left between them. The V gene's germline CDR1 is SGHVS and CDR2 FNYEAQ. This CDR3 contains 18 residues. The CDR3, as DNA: TGTGCCAGCAGCCCTATAGGTTCGCACGGGAGTCCCCCCTACGAGCAGTACTTC. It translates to CASSPIGSHGSPPYEQYF. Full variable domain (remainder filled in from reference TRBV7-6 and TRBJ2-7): GAGVSQSPRYKVTKRGQDVALRCDPISGHVSLYWYRQALGQGPEFLTYFNYEAQQDKSGLPNDRFSAERPEGSISTLTIQRTEQRDSAMYRCASSPIGSHGSPPYEQYFGPGTRLTVT.

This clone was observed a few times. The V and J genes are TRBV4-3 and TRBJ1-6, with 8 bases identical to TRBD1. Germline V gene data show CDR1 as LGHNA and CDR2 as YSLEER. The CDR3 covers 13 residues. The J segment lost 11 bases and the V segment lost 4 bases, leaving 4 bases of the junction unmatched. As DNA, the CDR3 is TGCGCCAGCAGCCGGGACAGGTATGCACCCCTCCACTTT. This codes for CASSRDRYAPLHF.

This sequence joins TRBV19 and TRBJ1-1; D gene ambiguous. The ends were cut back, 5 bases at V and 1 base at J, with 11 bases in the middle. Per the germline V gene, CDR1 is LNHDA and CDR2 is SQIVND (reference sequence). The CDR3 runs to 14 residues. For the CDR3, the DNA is TGTGCCAGTAGTGGTATACCCGGGAACACTGAAGCTTTCTTT. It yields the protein CASSGIPGNTEAFF.

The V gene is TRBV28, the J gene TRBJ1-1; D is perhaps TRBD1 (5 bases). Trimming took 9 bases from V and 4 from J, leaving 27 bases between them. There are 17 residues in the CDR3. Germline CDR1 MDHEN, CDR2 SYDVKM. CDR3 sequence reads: CASSVAGAGQGFTEAFF. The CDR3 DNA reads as TGTGCCAGTTCAGTTGCTGGGGCCGGGCAAGGTTTCACTGAAGCTTTCTTT.

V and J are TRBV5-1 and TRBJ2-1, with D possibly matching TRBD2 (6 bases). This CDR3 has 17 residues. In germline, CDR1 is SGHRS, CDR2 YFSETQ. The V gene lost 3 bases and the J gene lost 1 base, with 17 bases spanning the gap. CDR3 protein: CASSSSGGMGSYNEQFF. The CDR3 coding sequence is TGCGCCAGCAGCTCGTCGGGCGGGATGGGGTCCTACAATGAGCAGTTCTTC.

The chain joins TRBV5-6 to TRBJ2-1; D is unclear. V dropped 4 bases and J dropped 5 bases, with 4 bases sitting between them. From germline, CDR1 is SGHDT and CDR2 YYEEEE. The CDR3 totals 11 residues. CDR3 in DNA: TGTGCCAGCAGCCTAAACAATGAGCAGTTCTTC. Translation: CASSLNNEQFF.

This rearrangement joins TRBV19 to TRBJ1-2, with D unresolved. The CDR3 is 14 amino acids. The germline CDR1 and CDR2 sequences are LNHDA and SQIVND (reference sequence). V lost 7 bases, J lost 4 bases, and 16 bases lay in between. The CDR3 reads CASTSLYGPYGYTF. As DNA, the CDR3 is TGTGCCAGTACCTCTCTATATGGGCCCTATGGCTACACCTTC.

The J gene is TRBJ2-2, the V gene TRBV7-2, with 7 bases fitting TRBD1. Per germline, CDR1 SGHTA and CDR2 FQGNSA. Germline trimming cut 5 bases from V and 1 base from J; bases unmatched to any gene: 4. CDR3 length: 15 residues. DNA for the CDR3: TGTGCCAGCAGCCAGGGGGACAGGAACACCGGGGAGCTGTTTTTT. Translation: CASSQGDRNTGELFF.

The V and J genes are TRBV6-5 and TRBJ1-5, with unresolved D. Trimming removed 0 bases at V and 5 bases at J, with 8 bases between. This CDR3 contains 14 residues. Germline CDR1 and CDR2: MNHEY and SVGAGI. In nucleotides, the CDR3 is TGTGCCAGCAGTTACTCCCCGGGGTATCAGCCCCAGCATTTT. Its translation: CASSYSPGYQPQHF.

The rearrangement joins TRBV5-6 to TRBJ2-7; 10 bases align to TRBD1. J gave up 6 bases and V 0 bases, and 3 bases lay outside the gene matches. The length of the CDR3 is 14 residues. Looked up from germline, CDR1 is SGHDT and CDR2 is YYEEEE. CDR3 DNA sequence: TGTGCCAGCAGCTTGGGACAGGGGGCGAGCGAGCAGTACTTC. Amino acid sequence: CASSLGQGASEQYF.

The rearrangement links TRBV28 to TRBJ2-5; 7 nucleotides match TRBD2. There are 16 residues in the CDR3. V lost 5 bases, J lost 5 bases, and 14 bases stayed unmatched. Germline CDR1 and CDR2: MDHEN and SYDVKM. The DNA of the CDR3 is TGTGCCAGCAGTACCCAGGTGGCGGGAGTAAGGGAGACCCAGTACTTC. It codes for CASSTQVAGVRETQYF.

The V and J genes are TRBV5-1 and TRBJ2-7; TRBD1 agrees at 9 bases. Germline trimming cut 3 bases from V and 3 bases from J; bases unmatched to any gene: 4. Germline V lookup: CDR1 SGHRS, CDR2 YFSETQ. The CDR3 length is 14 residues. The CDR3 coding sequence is TGCGCCAGCAGCTCCGGGACAGGGATCTACGAGCAGTACTTC. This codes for CASSSGTGIYEQYF.